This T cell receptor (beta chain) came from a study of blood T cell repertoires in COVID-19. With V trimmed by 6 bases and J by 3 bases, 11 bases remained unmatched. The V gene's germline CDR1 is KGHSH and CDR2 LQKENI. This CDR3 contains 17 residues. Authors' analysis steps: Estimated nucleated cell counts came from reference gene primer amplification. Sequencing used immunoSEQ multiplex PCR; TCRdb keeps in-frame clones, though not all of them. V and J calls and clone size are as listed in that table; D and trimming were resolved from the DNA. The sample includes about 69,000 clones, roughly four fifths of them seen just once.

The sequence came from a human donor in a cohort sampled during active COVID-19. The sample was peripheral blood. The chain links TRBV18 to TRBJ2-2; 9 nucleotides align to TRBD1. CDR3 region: CASSPGTGGPYTGELFF. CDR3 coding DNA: TGTGCCAGCTCTCCAGGAACAGGGGGCCCATACACCGGGGAGCTGTTTTTT.